These T cell receptor beta chains were read from a single sample in a study of CD8 T cells in Susac syndrome. TCRdb re-called the immunoSEQ multiplex PCR reads with MiXCR, one entry per CDR3 protein. The sample records approximately 200,000 distinct CDR3 sequences, 90% to 95% being singletons. The sequencing input was CD4+ T cells from PBMCs. The receptors derive from a human donor with multiple sclerosis. Each CDR3 is given with its conserved first and last residue. Fields, in order: CDR3 protein, D gene, V gene. A D gene is named only where the DNA matches it firmly.

CDR3aa: CASSFLGAGSYEQYF
d_gene: NA
v_gene: TRBV7-2

CDR3aa: CASSYSIRGRRETQYF
d_gene: NA
v_gene: TRBV6-6

CDR3aa: CASSSTSGGNNEQFF
d_gene: TRBD2
v_gene: TRBV7-3

CDR3aa: CSVQGQQTGAFF
d_gene: NA
v_gene: TRBV29-1

CDR3aa: CASRGASYEQYF
d_gene: NA
v_gene: TRBV6-5

CDR3aa: CASRGVTDTQYF
d_gene: NA
v_gene: TRBV2

CDR3aa: CAWDHYNEQFF
d_gene: NA
v_gene: TRBV30

CDR3aa: CSATLGVSGGTQYF
d_gene: NA
v_gene: TRBV20-1

CDR3aa: CASSLVLASPVNNEQFF
d_gene: NA
v_gene: TRBV11-3

CDR3aa: CASSRLPYTEAFF
d_gene: NA
v_gene: TRBV3-1

CDR3aa: CASSPSWDRVYEQFF
d_gene: TRBD1
v_gene: TRBV7-2

CDR3aa: CSVLTGGYGYTF
d_gene: TRBD1
v_gene: TRBV29-1

CDR3aa: CAFKVATNEKLFF
d_gene: NA
v_gene: TRBV30

CDR3aa: CASSHYQGQGNYGYTF
d_gene: NA
v_gene: TRBV27

CDR3aa: CSVPRGLNTEAFF
d_gene: NA
v_gene: TRBV29-1

CDR3aa: CASSSAQGDDEAFF
d_gene: NA
v_gene: TRBV12-3/TRBV12-4

CDR3aa: CASSWTGRGYTF
d_gene: TRBD1
v_gene: TRBV23-1

CDR3aa: CASSPGTGGNGELFF
d_gene: TRBD1
v_gene: TRBV3-1

CDR3aa: CSARAGSGANVLTF
d_gene: NA
v_gene: TRBV20-1

CDR3aa: CSATRTGQRGEQYF
d_gene: TRBD1
v_gene: TRBV20-1

CDR3aa: CASGPTGTYQPQHF
d_gene: TRBD1
v_gene: TRBV12-5

CDR3aa: CATSRGQGRTEAFF
d_gene: TRBD1
v_gene: TRBV15

CDR3aa: CASRDTGIESPLHF
d_gene: NA
v_gene: TRBV6-6

CDR3aa: CASRQGMQPQHF
d_gene: NA
v_gene: TRBV12-3/TRBV12-4

CDR3aa: CASSYLAPQVYEQYF
d_gene: NA
v_gene: TRBV6-6

CDR3aa: CAIQGLAGVGEQFF
d_gene: TRBD2
v_gene: TRBV10-3

CDR3aa: CAWSPRIEAFF
d_gene: NA
v_gene: TRBV30

CDR3aa: CASSLIAQGTGQYF
d_gene: NA
v_gene: TRBV3-1

CDR3aa: CASMWDSPDTQYF
d_gene: NA
v_gene: TRBV2

CDR3aa: CASSPLSHGEQYF
d_gene: NA
v_gene: TRBV18

CDR3aa: CSATLSRGTNEKLFF
d_gene: NA
v_gene: TRBV20-1

CDR3aa: CASTVTGLAGTDTQYF
d_gene: NA
v_gene: TRBV27

CDR3aa: CSARWGPTDTQYF
d_gene: NA
v_gene: TRBV20-1

CDR3aa: CASRGGTSGRVADTQYF
d_gene: TRBD2
v_gene: TRBV2

CDR3aa: CSAQDRVEQYF
d_gene: NA
v_gene: TRBV20-1

CDR3aa: CASSVSGGLGNEQFF
d_gene: NA
v_gene: TRBV9

CDR3aa: CASSPSRDSYEQYF
d_gene: NA
v_gene: TRBV18